This is a list of T cell receptor beta chains from one sample in a study of type 1 and type 2 diabetes patients. TCRdb redid the calling of the multiplex PCR reads with MiXCR, one entry per CDR3 protein. The sample has more than 250,000 distinct CDR3 sequences; more than 40% are singletons. Sequencing used peripheral blood mononuclear cells (PBMCs). These receptors came from a man younger than 35 with type 2 diabetes. Both conserved end residues are part of each CDR3. Fields, in order: J gene, D gene, clone size, V gene, CDR3 protein, CDR3 DNA. A D gene is named only where the DNA matches it firmly. The size field is filled for only some rows; it gives once, few, many or a size class.

J: TRBJ2-1; D: TRBD2; size: -; V: TRBV15; CDR3: CATSRLGTSGGTSYNEQFF; DNA: TGTGCCACCAGCAGACTAGGGACTAGCGGGGGGACCTCCTACAATGAGCAGTTCTTC
J: TRBJ1-2; D: -; size: -; V: TRBV25-1; CDR3: CASRAGGALGYTF; DNA: TGTGCCAGCAGAGCCGGGGGGGCGCTGGGCTACACCTTC
J: TRBJ2-1; D: TRBD2; size: -; V: TRBV6-1; CDR3: CASQTSGSANEQFF; DNA: TGTGCCAGTCAGACTAGCGGGAGTGCTAATGAGCAGTTCTTC
J: TRBJ2-2; D: TRBD2; size: few; V: TRBV20-1; CDR3: CSATRLAGSNTGELFF; DNA: TGCAGTGCTACGCGCCTAGCGGGGAGTAACACCGGGGAGCTGTTTTTT
J: TRBJ1-2; D: -; size: few; V: TRBV29-1; CDR3: CSVKGQINYGYTF; DNA: TGCAGCGTTAAAGGACAGATCAACTATGGCTACACCTTC
J: TRBJ1-1; D: TRBD1; size: -; V: TRBV28; CDR3: CASRLGQGRGEAFF; DNA: TGTGCCAGCAGACTCGGACAGGGTCGGGGTGAAGCTTTCTTT
J: TRBJ2-7; D: TRBD2; size: -; V: TRBV20-1; CDR3: CSAPRATSGSYEQYF; DNA: TGCAGTGCTCCGCGAGCGACTAGCGGGAGTTACGAGCAGTACTTC
J: TRBJ2-7; D: TRBD2; size: -; V: TRBV4-1; CDR3: CASSQLAGGINEQYF; DNA: TGCGCCAGCAGCCAACTAGCGGGAGGAATTAACGAGCAGTACTTC
J: TRBJ2-5; D: -; size: -; V: TRBV10-1; CDR3: CASSDGGGQETQYF; DNA: TGCGCCAGCAGTGATGGCGGAGGGCAAGAGACCCAGTACTTC
J: TRBJ2-7; D: -; size: -; V: TRBV11-2; CDR3: CASSLAPGNRYEQYF; DNA: TGTGCCAGCAGCTTAGCACCAGGCAATCGGTACGAGCAGTACTTC
J: TRBJ2-2; D: TRBD2; size: -; V: TRBV4-1; CDR3: CASSQVVAGGNTGELFF; DNA: TGCGCCAGCAGCCAAGTAGTAGCGGGGGGAAACACCGGGGAGCTGTTTTTT
J: TRBJ1-2; D: -; size: once; V: TRBV20-1; CDR3: CSASAGPGYTF; DNA: TGCAGTGCTAGTGCTGGACCTGGCTACACCTTC
J: TRBJ1-1; D: -; size: few; V: TRBV7-3; CDR3: CASSQGRGEGESFF; DNA: TGTGCCAGCAGCCAAGGCCGAGGGGAGGGTGAGTCTTTCTTT
J: TRBJ1-1; D: TRBD1; size: -; V: TRBV27; CDR3: CASSLSRGTGDAFF; DNA: TGTGCCAGCAGTTTATCCAGGGGGACAGGGGACGCTTTCTTT
J: TRBJ1-2; D: -; size: -; V: TRBV28; CDR3: CASSLYREGYTF; DNA: TGTGCCAGCAGTTTATACAGGGAAGGCTACACCTTC
J: TRBJ2-5; D: TRBD1; size: -; V: TRBV24-1; CDR3: CATRAGTGFQETQYF; DNA: TGTGCCACCAGAGCCGGGACAGGGTTTCAAGAGACCCAGTACTTC
J: TRBJ2-6; D: -; size: -; V: TRBV2; CDR3: CASTPTSGTPWIQHVLTF; DNA: TGTGCCAGCACTCCAACGTCGGGTACCCCTTGGATTCAACACGTCCTGACTTTC
J: TRBJ2-5; D: TRBD2; size: -; V: TRBV12-3/TRBV12-4; CDR3: CASSFGGARETQYF; DNA: TGTGCCAGCAGTTTCGGGGGGGCGAGGGAGACCCAGTACTTC
J: TRBJ2-7; D: TRBD1; size: -; V: TRBV4-3; CDR3: CASSQGQDRGLEQYF; DNA: TGCGCCAGCAGCCAAGGTCAGGACAGGGGGCTCGAGCAGTACTTC
J: TRBJ2-7; D: -; size: -; V: TRBV7-3; CDR3: CASETKQGYEQYF; DNA: TGTGCCAGCGAAACAAAACAGGGCTACGAGCAGTACTTC
J: TRBJ2-5; D: -; size: -; V: TRBV2; CDR3: CASSEEIGPSHQYF; DNA: TGTGCCAGCAGTGAAGAAATTGGTCCCAGCCACCAGTACTTC
J: TRBJ1-5; D: -; size: -; V: TRBV6-5; CDR3: CASSTGMSWQPQHF; DNA: TGTGCCAGTAGCACAGGGATGTCGTGGCAGCCCCAGCATTTT
J: TRBJ2-5; D: TRBD1; size: -; V: TRBV25-1; CDR3: CASSDDRERETQYF; DNA: TGTGCCAGCAGTGATGACAGGGAGAGAGAGACCCAGTACTTC
J: TRBJ1-2; D: -; size: -; V: TRBV6-5; CDR3: CASSHRDDYGYTF; DNA: TGTGCCAGCAGTCACCGGGACGACTATGGCTACACCTTC
J: TRBJ1-5; D: -; size: -; V: TRBV19; CDR3: CASRNGVGQPQHF; DNA: TGTGCCAGTAGGAATGGGGTCGGTCAGCCCCAGCATTTT
J: TRBJ2-6; D: -; size: -; V: TRBV30; CDR3: CAWRHGGTGGANVLTF; DNA: TGTGCCTGGAGACACGGGGGAACGGGAGGGGCCAACGTCCTGACTTTC
J: TRBJ1-5; D: TRBD1; size: -; V: TRBV12-3/TRBV12-4; CDR3: CASSQQGWQPQHF; DNA: TGTGCCAGCAGTCAACAGGGGTGGCAGCCCCAGCATTTT
J: TRBJ2-5; D: TRBD1; size: -; V: TRBV6-1; CDR3: CASSPRTGSETQYF; DNA: TGTGCCAGCAGTCCTCGGACAGGGTCGGAGACCCAGTACTTC
J: TRBJ2-7; D: -; size: few; V: TRBV2; CDR3: CASRDRQAPYEQYF; DNA: TGTGCCAGCAGGGACCGACAGGCCCCTTACGAGCAGTACTTC
J: TRBJ1-1; D: -; size: -; V: TRBV6-1; CDR3: CASKAGAESGHEAFF; DNA: TGTGCCAGCAAGGCAGGGGCTGAGTCAGGGCATGAAGCTTTCTTT
J: TRBJ1-1; D: TRBD1; size: -; V: TRBV7-9; CDR3: CASSLAGQGPEAFF; DNA: TGTGCCAGCAGCTTAGCGGGACAGGGGCCTGAAGCTTTCTTT
J: TRBJ2-3; D: TRBD1; size: -; V: TRBV9; CDR3: CASSNRQGSTDTQYF; DNA: TGTGCCAGCAGCAACAGACAGGGCAGCACAGATACGCAGTATTTT
J: TRBJ2-3; D: -; size: -; V: TRBV20-1; CDR3: CSASVFGTDTQYF; DNA: TGCAGTGCTAGTGTGTTCGGCACAGATACGCAGTATTTT
J: TRBJ2-3; D: TRBD2; size: -; V: TRBV7-9; CDR3: CASSPTSGGTSTDAQYF; DNA: TGTGCCAGCAGCCCGACTAGCGGGGGGACTAGCACAGATGCGCAGTATTTT
J: TRBJ1-2; D: -; size: -; V: TRBV2; CDR3: CASSESRGEVDGYTF; DNA: TGTGCCAGCAGTGAGTCCAGGGGCGAGGTCGATGGCTACACCTTC
J: TRBJ1-2; D: TRBD1; size: many; V: TRBV14; CDR3: CASSQEGRQGSYGYTF; DNA: TGTGCCAGCAGCCAAGAGGGAAGACAGGGGAGCTATGGCTACACCTTC
J: TRBJ2-7; D: -; size: -; V: TRBV7-2; CDR3: CASSPGTLSYGQYF; DNA: TGTGCCAGCAGTCCCGGGACCCTTTCCTACGGGCAGTACTTC
J: TRBJ1-4; D: -; size: -; V: TRBV19; CDR3: CASSIGGGTNEKLFF; DNA: TGTGCCAGTAGTATTGGTGGGGGCACTAATGAAAAACTGTTTTTT
J: TRBJ2-3; D: -; size: few; V: TRBV2; CDR3: CASSRLGTDTQYF; DNA: TGTGCCAGCAGTCGACTGGGAACAGATACGCAGTATTTT
J: TRBJ2-4; D: TRBD1; size: -; V: TRBV27; CDR3: CASSLARDRPIQYF; DNA: TGTGCCAGCAGTTTAGCCCGGGACAGGCCCATTCAGTACTTC
J: TRBJ2-5; D: TRBD2; size: -; V: TRBV2; CDR3: CASSQGLAGESQYF; DNA: TGTGCCAGCAGTCAGGGACTAGCGGGAGAATCCCAGTACTTC
J: TRBJ2-7; D: -; size: once; V: TRBV7-2; CDR3: CASSQADSGNYEQYF; DNA: TGTGCCAGCAGCCAAGCGGACAGCGGGAACTACGAGCAGTACTTC
J: TRBJ1-2; D: -; size: -; V: TRBV7-3; CDR3: CASSLKSGSGYTF; DNA: TGTGCCAGCAGCTTAAAAAGTGGAAGTGGCTACACCTTC
J: TRBJ2-2; D: -; size: many; V: TRBV7-8; CDR3: CASSPPLTGELFF; DNA: TGTGCCAGCAGCCCCCCTTTGACCGGGGAGCTGTTTTTT
J: TRBJ1-2; D: TRBD1; size: -; V: TRBV20-1; CDR3: CSARLQGAVNLRGYTF; DNA: TGCAGTGCTAGACTACAGGGGGCGGTAAATCTGCGGGGCTACACCTTC
J: TRBJ2-1; D: -; size: -; V: TRBV29-1; CDR3: CSVEFQAGEQFF; DNA: TGCAGCGTTGAATTCCAGGCTGGAGAGCAGTTCTTC
J: TRBJ1-5; D: TRBD1; size: -; V: TRBV20-1; CDR3: CSARSGTANQPQHF; DNA: TGCAGTGCTAGATCCGGGACAGCGAATCAGCCCCAGCATTTT
J: TRBJ1-5; D: -; size: few; V: TRBV19; CDR3: CASSIERRAIQPQHF; DNA: TGTGCCAGTAGTATTGAACGGCGGGCGATTCAGCCCCAGCATTTT
J: TRBJ1-2; D: -; size: -; V: TRBV10-3; CDR3: CAISAITTSDGYAF; DNA: TGTGCCATCAGTGCGATTACGACTTCCGATGGCTACGCCTTC
J: TRBJ2-5; D: -; size: many; V: TRBV25-1; CDR3: CASSDRGTETQYF; DNA: TGTGCCAGCAGTGACCGGGGTACGGAGACCCAGTACTTC
J: TRBJ1-2; D: TRBD1; size: -; V: TRBV5-1; CDR3: CASSLGTGGNRGYTF; DNA: TGCGCCAGCAGCTTGGGAACAGGGGGCAACAGAGGCTACACCTTC
J: TRBJ2-3; D: TRBD1; size: -; V: TRBV20-1; CDR3: CSAWNRDRSSDTQYF; DNA: TGCAGTGCTTGGAACCGGGACAGGAGCTCAGATACGCAGTATTTT
J: TRBJ2-7; D: -; size: -; V: TRBV5-1; CDR3: CASSLPGIGRWEYEQYF; DNA: TGCGCCAGCAGCCTACCCGGGATAGGGCGGTGGGAATACGAGCAGTACTTC
J: TRBJ1-6; D: -; size: few; V: TRBV12-3/TRBV12-4; CDR3: CASSTIASLGGGSYNSPLHF; DNA: TGTGCCAGCAGTACAATCGCGTCACTAGGGGGAGGGTCCTATAATTCACCCCTCCACTTT